A selection of T cell receptor beta chains follows, all from one sample in a study of molecular identifiers for immune sequencing clone quantification. TCRdb independently ran MiXCR on the PCR reads; one entry per CDR3 protein. The sample has hundreds of thousands of distinct CDR3 sequences; roughly 23% are singletons. The sequenced material came from naive CD8+ T cells from blood, with Jurkat cell RNA spiked in. The receptor source for this set is a human donor in good health. Some libraries in this study had Jurkat cell RNA spiked in. CDR3s include the opening cysteine and the closing phenylalanine or tryptophan. D genes are given only for firm matches. A clone size is listed for some rows: how often the clone was seen (once, few, many), or a class if it is expanded.

DNA: TGTGCCAGCAGTCTTAGAGGGGGGAACAATGAGCAGTTCTTC; CDR3: CASSLRGGNNEQFF; J: TRBJ2-1; size: few; D: .; V: TRBV27
DNA: TGTGCCACCAGACCGCTAGCTCACTACGAGCAGTACTTC; CDR3: CATRPLAHYEQYF; J: TRBJ2-7; size: many; D: .; V: TRBV6-2/TRBV6-3
DNA: TGTGCCACCAACGGTTACGGGGGGGCGATAAATGAGCAGTTCTTC; CDR3: CATNGYGGAINEQFF; J: TRBJ2-1; size: many; D: TRBD2; V: TRBV15
DNA: TGTGCCAGCAGCCAAGGGGAGGGAGAGGTCTATAATTCACCCCTCCACTTT; CDR3: CASSQGEGEVYNSPLHF; J: TRBJ1-6; size: .; D: .; V: TRBV14
DNA: TGTGCCAGCAGCTTTAGGGGGACTAACTATGGCTACACCTTC; CDR3: CASSFRGTNYGYTF; J: TRBJ1-2; size: .; D: .; V: TRBV13
DNA: TGTGCCAGCAGCTTAGGTCGGTGGGGGAATCAGCCCCAGCATTTT; CDR3: CASSLGRWGNQPQHF; J: TRBJ1-5; size: few; D: .; V: TRBV11-2
DNA: TGTACCAGCAGCCTAGGTGTAGACACTGAAGCTTTCTTT; CDR3: CTSSLGVDTEAFF; J: TRBJ1-1; size: .; D: .; V: TRBV7-6
DNA: TGCGCCAGCAGCCAAGGGAGGACTAGCGCCTACGAGCAGTACTTC; CDR3: CASSQGRTSAYEQYF; J: TRBJ2-7; size: many; D: TRBD2; V: TRBV4-3
DNA: TGTGCCAGCAGACTAGCGGGAGGTAGCGGGGAGCTGTTTTTT; CDR3: CASRLAGGSGELFF; J: TRBJ2-2; size: few; D: TRBD2; V: TRBV9
DNA: TGTGCCTGGGGTTGGGCAGGCGTGAGCAATCAGCCCCAGCATTTT; CDR3: CAWGWAGVSNQPQHF; J: TRBJ1-5; size: .; D: .; V: TRBV30
DNA: TGCAGTGCTAGAGATTTCGCCACTTACTACTACGAGCAGTACTTC; CDR3: CSARDFATYYYEQYF; J: TRBJ2-7; size: .; D: .; V: TRBV20-1
DNA: TGTGCCAGCAGTCCCACAGGGGGCGACTATGGCTACACCTTC; CDR3: CASSPTGGDYGYTF; J: TRBJ1-2; size: few; D: TRBD1; V: TRBV12-3/TRBV12-4
DNA: TGTGCCAGCAGTTCCCCCGTCGGGAGCACAGATACGCAGTATTTT; CDR3: CASSSPVGSTDTQYF; J: TRBJ2-3; size: few; D: .; V: TRBV27
DNA: TGCAGTGCTAGAGGACTGGAGAACAATGAGCAGTTCTTC; CDR3: CSARGLENNEQFF; J: TRBJ2-1; size: few; D: .; V: TRBV20-1
DNA: TGTGCCAGCAGCGGGAAGTCCGGGGAGCTGTTTTTT; CDR3: CASSGKSGELFF; J: TRBJ2-2; size: many; D: .; V: TRBV28
DNA: TGTGCCAGCAGTTTGACCAGTTACACTGAAGCTTTCTTT; CDR3: CASSLTSYTEAFF; J: TRBJ1-1; size: few; D: .; V: TRBV27
DNA: TGTGCCAGCAGCATGAGGACTGAGACTGGGGCCAACGTCCTGACTTTC; CDR3: CASSMRTETGANVLTF; J: TRBJ2-6; size: few; D: .; V: TRBV21-1
DNA: TGTGCCAGCAGTTTTCTACAACCTTTAGCGGGGGTTGCCTACAATGAGCAGTTCTTC; CDR3: CASSFLQPLAGVAYNEQFF; J: TRBJ2-1; size: few; D: TRBD2; V: TRBV6-6
DNA: TGTGCCAGCAGCCAAGGGGGTACTGGGTGGGAGACTGAAGCTTTCTTT; CDR3: CASSQGGTGWETEAFF; J: TRBJ1-1; size: many; D: .; V: TRBV4-2
DNA: TGTGCCTGGAGCGACAGGGAGGTAAACACCGGGGAGCTGTTTTTT; CDR3: CAWSDREVNTGELFF; J: TRBJ2-2; size: .; D: .; V: TRBV30
DNA: TGTGCCAGCAGCTTACAGCAGGGGATCACTGAAGCTTTCTTT; CDR3: CASSLQQGITEAFF; J: TRBJ1-1; size: .; D: .; V: TRBV7-3
DNA: TGTGCCTGGAGTTTTAGCGGGAGTGTGGATGAGCAGTTCTTC; CDR3: CAWSFSGSVDEQFF; J: TRBJ2-1; size: many; D: TRBD2; V: TRBV30
DNA: TGTGCCAGCAGTCCGACAGCTGCTAATGAAAAACTGTTTTTT; CDR3: CASSPTAANEKLFF; J: TRBJ1-4; size: few; D: .; V: TRBV12-3/TRBV12-4
DNA: TGCAGTGCTCGACCCCGAGGCAACACTGAAGCTTTCTTT; CDR3: CSARPRGNTEAFF; J: TRBJ1-1; size: .; D: .; V: TRBV20-1
DNA: TGTGCCAGCAGCGGCCTCCTGATTGGCAATCAGCCCCAGCATTTT; CDR3: CASSGLLIGNQPQHF; J: TRBJ1-5; size: few; D: .; V: TRBV6-2/TRBV6-3
DNA: TGTGCCAGCAGCTCAACAGGGGGCGTCTATGGCTACACCTTC; CDR3: CASSSTGGVYGYTF; J: TRBJ1-2; size: .; D: TRBD1; V: TRBV11-2
DNA: TGTGCCAGCAGTGAGGGTTGGAGGCGAACCTACGAGCAGTACTTC; CDR3: CASSEGWRRTYEQYF; J: TRBJ2-7; size: .; D: .; V: TRBV2
DNA: TGTGCCAGCAGCTTAGCGTTAACTTGGGCCCCGGTGGACACTGAAGCTTTCTTT; CDR3: CASSLALTWAPVDTEAFF; J: TRBJ1-1; size: many; D: .; V: TRBV7-2
DNA: TGTGCCTGGAGTGTCTTTTATGGGGGTTTTGAAGCTTTCTTT; CDR3: CAWSVFYGGFEAFF; J: TRBJ1-1; size: .; D: .; V: TRBV30
DNA: TGTGCCAGTAGTACTTCCCGACAGGGGATAAGCTCCTACGAGCAGTACTTC; CDR3: CASSTSRQGISSYEQYF; J: TRBJ2-7; size: few; D: TRBD1; V: TRBV19